The sequence of this T cell receptor (beta chain) was determined in a study of response to subunit inactivated influenza vaccine. Study-level points and caveats: Authors suggested each seasonal flu vaccination may recruit only limited numbers of new T cells.

CDR1 is MNHNS and CDR2 is SASEGT in the germline V gene. J gave up 7 bases and V 4 bases, and 9 bases lay outside the gene matches. The CDR3 covers 15 residues. On this clonotype itself: Its antigen is currently unknown.

TCRdb redid the calling of the RT-PCR reads with MiXCR, one entry per CDR3 protein. The sample includes fewer than 200,000 distinct CDR3 sequences, around 8.8% seen only once; the top ten take roughly a tenth. The rearrangement uses TRBV6-1 and TRBJ2-2, with TRBD1 matching 7 bases. The sequence derives from a man aged 45-65 years who received an inactivated influenza vaccine. Sequences were derived from non-naive T cells sorted from PBMCs, sampled on the day of vaccination. The CDR3 DNA reads TGTGCCAGCAGTGTGGCAGGGGGTGTAAGCGGGGAGCTGTTTTTT. This translates into CASSVAGGVSGELFF.